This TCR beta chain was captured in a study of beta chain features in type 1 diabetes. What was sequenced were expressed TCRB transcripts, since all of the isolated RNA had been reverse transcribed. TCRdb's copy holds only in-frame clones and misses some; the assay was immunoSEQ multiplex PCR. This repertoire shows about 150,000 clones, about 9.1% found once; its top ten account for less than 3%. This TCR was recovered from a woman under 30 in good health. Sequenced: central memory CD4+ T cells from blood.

CDR3 sequence reads: CASSRDRENEQFF. Written as DNA, the CDR3 is TGTGCCAGCAGCCGGGACAGGGAGAATGAGCAGTTCTTC. The V call is TRBV11-3, the J call TRBJ2-1, with 9 bases matching TRBD1. Germline V lookup: CDR1 SGHNT, CDR2 YENEEA. The V and J ends lost 5 bases and 7 bases, in that order; junction bases with no gene match: 3. The CDR3 runs to 13 residues.